A selection of T cell receptor beta chains follows, all from one sample in a study of blood T cell repertoires in COVID-19. Sequenced by immunoSEQ multiplex PCR; TCRdb stores in-frame clones only, minus some. The sample records 100,000 to 150,000 clones, just under 80% being singletons. The sequenced sample was peripheral blood. These receptors all stem from a human donor in a cohort sampled during active COVID-19. The conserved cysteine and the conserved F or W are not part of the CDR3 here. Fields, in order: CDR3 protein, V gene, J gene.

ASRPGQGVSYEQY	TRBV5-1	TRBJ2-7
ASRTGGLTNYGYT	TRBV6-5	TRBJ1-2
ASGTSYEQY	TRBV28	TRBJ2-7
ASSGAKSSYNEQF	TRBV5-1	TRBJ2-1
ASSYGRGATYEQY	TRBV6-2/TRBV6-3	TRBJ2-7
ASSSAYAPGETQY	TRBV11-3	TRBJ2-5
ASSPSGANTGELF	TRBV7-6	TRBJ2-2
ASSISGTFSSYEQY	TRBV19	TRBJ2-7
ASSLVAGDYYNEQF	TRBV11-2	TRBJ2-1
AIKDRVTGANVLT	TRBV10-3	TRBJ2-6
ASSLNWGLYEQY	TRBV11-2	TRBJ2-7
ASSQVASDTQY	TRBV4-2	TRBJ2-3
ASSPEMNEQF	TRBV18	TRBJ2-1
ASSLGGSILKAF	TRBV28	TRBJ1-1
ASSSTGGDEKLF	TRBV5-1	TRBJ1-4
ASSSGSGTDTQY	TRBV5-1	TRBJ2-3
ASSLLPGTGARSYGYT	TRBV27	TRBJ1-2
ASSPGIAVLY	TRBV14	TRBJ1-3
ASSEVPGVSTDTQY	TRBV6-1	TRBJ2-3
ASSESGAIWTGELF	TRBV2	TRBJ2-2
SVDSSGANVLT	TRBV29-1	TRBJ2-6
ASSEGSSGANVLT	TRBV5-1	TRBJ2-6
ASSQLGAGQGLYGYT	TRBV4-2	TRBJ1-2
ASSLPGLAVRSSYEQY	TRBV6-2/TRBV6-3	TRBJ2-7
ASSLTPTSYEQY	TRBV5-6	TRBJ2-7
ATSSYNEQF	TRBV24-1	TRBJ2-1
ASSGGQGNQPQH	TRBV5-5	TRBJ1-5
ASSRPGGGRYEQY	TRBV6-2/TRBV6-3	TRBJ2-7
ASSSGLAGGEQY	TRBV11-3	TRBJ2-7
ASSTRTWRRGEKLF	TRBV6-2/TRBV6-3	TRBJ1-4
ASSLMTSGRNYNEQF	TRBV5-4	TRBJ2-1
ASTGREVTEAF	TRBV19	TRBJ1-1
ASSMINRGRRSYQETQY	TRBV7-2	TRBJ2-5
ATVGLGTGRYEQY	TRBV28	TRBJ2-7
ASSPRTSGWSYNEQF	TRBV18	TRBJ2-1
ASRPRTAGGSRTDTQY	TRBV12-2	TRBJ2-3
SAVGNTEAF	TRBV29-1	TRBJ1-1
ASSAGGGYT	TRBV6-5	TRBJ1-2
ASSLGGGQAGGYT	TRBV7-2	TRBJ1-2
ASSPGVRNTGELF	TRBV18	TRBJ2-2
AWSGYASGHNEQF	TRBV30	TRBJ2-1